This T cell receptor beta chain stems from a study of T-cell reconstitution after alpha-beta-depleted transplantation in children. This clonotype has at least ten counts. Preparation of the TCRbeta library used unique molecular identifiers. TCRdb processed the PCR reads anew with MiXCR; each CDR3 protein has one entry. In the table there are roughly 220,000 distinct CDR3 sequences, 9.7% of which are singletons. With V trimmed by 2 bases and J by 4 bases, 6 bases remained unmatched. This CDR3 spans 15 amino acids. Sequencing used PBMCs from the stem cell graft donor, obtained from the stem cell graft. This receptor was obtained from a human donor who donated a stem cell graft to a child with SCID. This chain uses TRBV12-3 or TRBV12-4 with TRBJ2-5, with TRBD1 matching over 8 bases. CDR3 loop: CASSLWAGGRETQYF. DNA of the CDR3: TGTGCCAGCAGTTTATGGGCAGGGGGCCGAGAGACCCAGTACTTC.